The 17 T cell receptor beta chains listed next were all sequenced from one sample in a study of T cell responses to AZD1222 COVID-19 vaccine. Generated by immunoSEQ multiplex PCR, the TCRdb table keeps only in-frame clones and is missing some. Of about 70,000 clones in the sample, about 83% were seen once. The starting material was peripheral blood, obtained on day 0 of AZD1222 vaccination. All receptors come from an adult in good health.

The chain recombines TRBV28 with TRBJ1-2; 7 bases agree with TRBD1. The CDR3 spans 15 residues. V lost 4 bases, J lost 5 bases, and 10 bases stayed unmatched. The V gene's germline CDR1 is MDHEN and CDR2 SYDVKM. The CDR3 sequence: CASSSGSGQQYGYTF. Here the CDR3 DNA reads TGTGCCAGCAGTTCGGGCTCGGGACAGCAGTATGGCTACACCTTC.

This clone was counted only a few times. This chain uses TRBV7-2 with TRBJ2-7; TRBD2 is a possible D gene (7 bases). Germline CDR1 SGHTA, CDR2 FQGNSA. The CDR3 totals 14 residues. V was trimmed by 0 bases and J by 2 bases, leaving 8 bases between them. As DNA, the CDR3 is TGTGCCAGCAGCTTAGCGGGGGGGCCCTACGAGCAGTACTTC. Translating gives CASSLAGGPYEQYF.

The chain is built from TRBV7-8 and TRBJ1-1; D remains ambiguous. The germline CDR1 and CDR2 sequences are SGHVS and FQNEAQ. The CDR3 runs 15 residues. The germline V and J ends were trimmed by 6 bases and 0 bases, with 14 bases remaining between them. The CDR3, as DNA: TGTGCCAGCAGAATCCGTCCTTTCGTGAACACTGAAGCTTTCTTT. Encoded protein: CASRIRPFVNTEAFF. The entire variable domain, with the rest obtained from reference TRBV7-8 and TRBJ1-1, is as follows: GAGVSQSPRYKVAKRGQDVALRCDPISGHVSLFWYQQALGQGPEFLTYFQNEAQLDKSGLPSDRFFAERPEGSVSTLKIQRTQQEDSAVYLCASRIRPFVNTEAFFGQGTRLTVV.

This clone was found once. The chain uses TRBV9 and TRBJ1-2, with D unresolved. This CDR3 is built from 14 residues. V was pared by 0 bases and J by 0 bases, with 6 bases between. Germline V gene lookup returns CDR1 SGDLS and CDR2 YYNGEE. The CDR3: CASSVVGANYGYTF. DNA for the CDR3: TGTGCCAGCAGCGTAGTTGGGGCTAACTATGGCTACACCTTC.

The V and J genes are TRBV29-1 and TRBJ2-1; tentative D call: TRBD1 (5 bases). Trimming removed 4 bases at V and 5 bases at J, with 12 bases between. The germline gives CDR1 SQVTM, CDR2 ANQGSEA. The length of the CDR3 is 13 residues. This CDR3 reads CSVADSDHNEQFF. The CDR3 DNA follows: TGCAGCGTTGCAGACAGCGACCACAATGAGCAGTTCTTC.

This sequence joins TRBV11-2 and TRBJ2-7; D is unclear. Trimming took off 3 bases at V and 2 bases at J, with 11 bases between the two ends. The CDR3 totals 14 residues. In germline, CDR1 is SGHAT, CDR2 FQNNGV. The CDR3 bases are TGTGCCAGCAGCTTTTACGGGCAAACCTACGAGCAGTACTTC. Translated, it gives CASSFYGQTYEQYF.

The chain is built from TRBV27 and TRBJ1-1, with D perhaps TRBD1 (5 bases). CDR1 is MNHEY, CDR2 SMNVEV, per germline (reference sequence). The CDR3 is 14 amino acids. Trimming left V 6 bases short and J 1 base short, with 12 bases between. DNA for the CDR3: TGTGCCAGCAGAAGGGGCGACCGGAACACTGAAGCTTTCTTT. Encoded protein: CASRRGDRNTEAFF.

A single count supports this clone. The rearrangement joins TRBV10-3 to TRBJ1-5; D call uncertain. With 6 bases removed from V and 0 bases from J, the gap between germline ends came to 6 bases. CDR3 length: 13 residues. Germline V CDR1 and CDR2: ENHRY, SYGVKD. CDR3 sequence: CAISGNSNQPQHF. The CDR3 DNA reads TGTGCCATCAGCGGCAATAGCAATCAGCCCCAGCATTTT.

This chain links TRBV23-1 with TRBJ1-5; 9 bases match TRBD1. TRBV23-1 is an ORF, and what it does is uncertain. J lost 4 bases, V lost 4 bases, and 5 bases had no gene match. The CDR3 is made up of 15 amino acids. CDR3 nucleotides: TGCGCCAGCAGTCGGCACGGGACAGGGAATCAGCCCCAGCATTTT. Its protein is CASSRHGTGNQPQHF.

V is TRBV15 and J is TRBJ1-4; D is undetermined. Trimming stripped 6 bases from V and 6 bases from J, with 5 bases between. The CDR3 has 11 residues. Germline V gives CDR1 LNHNV, CDR2 YYDKDF (reference sequence). CDR3 loop: CATRTDEKLFF. In DNA, the CDR3 is TGTGCCACCAGGACGGATGAAAAACTGTTTTTT.

This clone has a handful of counts. The gene calls are TRBV19 and TRBJ2-2, with D possibly matching TRBD1 (6 bases). Germline V CDR1 and CDR2: LNHDA, SQIVND (reference sequence). The CDR3 runs 16 residues. Trimming cost V 4 bases and J 2 bases, with 14 bases left between them. The CDR3 sequence is CASSTKTGANTGELFF. The DNA of the CDR3 is TGTGCCAGTAGTACCAAGACAGGTGCCAACACCGGGGAGCTGTTTTTT. The full variable domain, with the rest looked up from reference TRBV19 and TRBJ2-2, is DGGITQSPKYLFRKEGQNVTLSCEQNLNHDAMYWYRQDPGQGLRLIYYSQIVNDFQKGDIAEGYSVSREKKESFPLTVTSAQKNPTAFYLCASSTKTGANTGELFFGEGSRLTVL.

This clone was detected a few times. The chain has TRBV10-3 and TRBJ2-3; 15 bases fit TRBD2. Germline values: CDR1 ENHRY, CDR2 SYGVKD. V dropped 6 bases and J dropped 5; count of bases not matched to a gene: 6. This CDR3 region has 16 residues. CDR3 protein: CAISIGLAGGRDTQYF. The CDR3 DNA follows: TGTGCCATCAGCATTGGACTAGCGGGGGGGAGAGATACGCAGTATTTT.

The chain recombines TRBV18 with TRBJ1-5; the D gene is possibly TRBD1 (5 bases). CDR3 length: 16 amino acids. Per germline, CDR1 KGHSH and CDR2 LQKENI. Trimming shortened V by 6 bases and J by 4 bases, and 19 bases separated the two germline ends. The CDR3 nucleotides read TGTGCCAGCTCCCCCCAGGGAGGGGCAAAGAATCAGCCCCAGCATTTT. This codes for CASSPQGGAKNQPQHF.

The chain is built from TRBV7-8 and TRBJ2-2, with D maybe TRBD2 (5 bases). Trimming pared 6 bases from V and 3 bases from J, leaving 14 bases between. From germline, CDR1 is SGHVS and CDR2 FQNEAQ. This CDR3 region has 15 residues. This CDR3 reads CASRWERSDTGELFF. The CDR3 DNA sequence: TGTGCCAGCAGATGGGAGCGGTCCGACACCGGGGAGCTGTTTTTT.

This chain links TRBV28 with TRBJ1-1; tentatively, D is TRBD1 (6 bases). The CDR3 has 14 amino acids. Per the germline V gene, CDR1 is MDHEN and CDR2 is SYDVKM. Trimming left V 10 bases short and J 4 bases short, with 19 bases between. The CDR3 DNA sequence: TGTGCCACAGCGGTAGTGGGGGGCTTCACTGAAGCTTTCTTT. It codes for CATAVVGGFTEAFF. The whole variable domain, filled in from reference TRBV28 and TRBJ1-1, reads DVKVTQSSRYLVKRTGEKVFLECVQDMDHENMFWYRQDPGLGLRLIYFSYDVKMKEKGDIPEGYSVSREKKERFSLILESASTNQTSMYLCATAVVGGFTEAFFGQGTRLTVV.

The chain uses TRBV7-2 and TRBJ2-7; 12 positions agree with TRBD1. The germline CDR1 and CDR2 sequences are SGHTA and FQGNSA. The CDR3 spans 14 residues. The J segment lost 8 bases and the V segment lost 4 bases, leaving 6 bases of the junction unmatched. The CDR3 sequence is CASSSGTGGDKQYF. CDR3 DNA sequence: TGTGCCAGCAGCTCAGGGACAGGGGGCGATAAGCAGTACTTC.

This chain joins TRBV5-1 and TRBJ2-1; D remains ambiguous. Deletions cut 0 bases from V and 2 bases from J, with 15 bases between. Germline V gene sequence: CDR1 SGHRS, CDR2 YFSETQ. This CDR3 region has 17 residues. The CDR3 bases are TGCGCCAGCAGCTTGGCCGTAAGGATGCGAGCCTACAATGAGCAGTTCTTC. Its translation is CASSLAVRMRAYNEQFF.